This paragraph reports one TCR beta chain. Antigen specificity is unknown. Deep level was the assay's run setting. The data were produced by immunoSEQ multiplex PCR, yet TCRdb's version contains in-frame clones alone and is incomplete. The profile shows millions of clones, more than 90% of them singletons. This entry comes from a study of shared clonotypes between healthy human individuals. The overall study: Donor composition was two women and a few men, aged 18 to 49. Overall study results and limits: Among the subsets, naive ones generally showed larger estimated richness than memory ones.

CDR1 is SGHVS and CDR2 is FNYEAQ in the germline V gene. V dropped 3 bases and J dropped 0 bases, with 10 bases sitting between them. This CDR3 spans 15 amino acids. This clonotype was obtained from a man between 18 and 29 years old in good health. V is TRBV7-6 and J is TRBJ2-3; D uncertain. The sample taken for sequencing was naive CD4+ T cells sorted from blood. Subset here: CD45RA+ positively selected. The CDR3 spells CASSLGTRSTDTQYF. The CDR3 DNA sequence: TGTGCCAGCAGCTTGGGAACACGGAGCACAGATACGCAGTATTTT.